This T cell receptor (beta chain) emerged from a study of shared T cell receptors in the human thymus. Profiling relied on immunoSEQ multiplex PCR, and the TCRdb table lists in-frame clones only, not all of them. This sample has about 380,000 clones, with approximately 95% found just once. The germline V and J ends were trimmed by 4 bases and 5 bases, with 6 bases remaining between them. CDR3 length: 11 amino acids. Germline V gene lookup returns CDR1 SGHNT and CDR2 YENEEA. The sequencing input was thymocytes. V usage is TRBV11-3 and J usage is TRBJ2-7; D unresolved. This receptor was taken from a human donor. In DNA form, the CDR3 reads TGTGCCAGCAGCTCGGGCCACGAGCAGTACTTC. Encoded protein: CASSSGHEQYF.